These T cell receptor beta chains were read from a single sample in a study of blood T cell repertoires in COVID-19. Here immunoSEQ multiplex PCR was the method, and the copy in TCRdb shows in-frame clones only, minus some. The data contain almost 65,000 clones, roughly 88% of them singletons. Input material: peripheral blood. The receptors were sampled from a woman aged 60-70 years with COVID-19, enrolled during active disease. CDR3s include the opening cysteine and the closing phenylalanine or tryptophan. A D gene is named only where the DNA matches it firmly. The size field is filled for only some rows; it gives once, few, many or a size class.

clone_size,v_call,d_call,j_call,cdr3_nt,cdr3_aa
-,TRBV7-2,-,TRBJ2-1,TGTGCCAGCAGCCGCCCGATTGGCGGATACAATGAGCAGTTCTTC,CASSRPIGGYNEQFF
once,TRBV18,-,TRBJ2-7,TGTGCCAGCTCACCTGGAAATGCGGGCTACGAGCAGTACTTC,CASSPGNAGYEQYF
-,TRBV28,-,TRBJ2-1,TGTGCCAGTCGGGGGTCACAGACCAATAAGCAGTTCTTC,CASRGSQTNKQFF
-,TRBV4-3,-,TRBJ2-6,TGCGCTAGCAGCCAAGATCCGGTGAACTCTGGGGCCAACGTCCTGACTTTC,CASSQDPVNSGANVLTF
-,TRBV7-2,-,TRBJ1-5,TGTGCCAGCAGCTACCAAGGGGGTGGGGAGCCCCAGCATTTT,CASSYQGGGEPQHF
-,TRBV5-1,-,TRBJ2-7,TGCGCCAGCAGCTTGAACCTTGGCAGGGCAACTTCCCCCTACGAGCAGTACTTC,CASSLNLGRATSPYEQYF
-,TRBV6-1,-,TRBJ1-2,TGTGCCAGCAGTGAAGGCCAGTACTATGGCTACACCTTC,CASSEGQYYGYTF
-,TRBV19,-,TRBJ2-1,TGTGCCAGTAGTCTTAACAGGGCACCCGAGCAGTTCTTC,CASSLNRAPEQFF
few,TRBV28,-,TRBJ1-2,TGTGCCAGCCGTGGGGGGGGGACCAATGGCTACACCTTC,CASRGGGTNGYTF
-,TRBV9,TRBD1,TRBJ1-4,TGTGCCAGCAGCTTACAGGGGGCCGATAATGAAAAACTGTTTTTT,CASSLQGADNEKLFF
few,TRBV11-3,TRBD1,TRBJ2-3,TGTGCCAGCAGCTTAGGGGGACAGGGGCCGGCAGATACGCAGTATTTT,CASSLGGQGPADTQYF
-,TRBV27,-,TRBJ1-1,TGTGCCAGCACCCGTACCCGAGAGGGAATGAACACTGAAGCTTTCTTT,CASTRTREGMNTEAFF
-,TRBV27,-,TRBJ1-1,TGTGCCAGCAGTTTAAGTGGCTTCAGGGAGGAGGTACTAGCTTTCTTT,CASSLSGFREEVLAFF
-,TRBV5-1,-,TRBJ2-2,TGCGCCAGCAGCTTTGGGACAACGAACACCGGGGAGCTGTTTTTT,CASSFGTTNTGELFF
-,TRBV2,-,TRBJ2-7,TGTGCCAGCAATTCTCCAAGACAGGTTGACTACGAGCAGTACTTC,CASNSPRQVDYEQYF
-,TRBV7-2,-,TRBJ2-1,TGTGCCAGCAGCACACAGAAGTTCTCCTACAATGAGCAGTTCTTC,CASSTQKFSYNEQFF
-,TRBV6-5,-,TRBJ1-2,TGTGCCAGCAGTTACTCGGGGGGGGGCTATGGCTACACCTTC,CASSYSGGGYGYTF
-,TRBV19,-,TRBJ1-4,TGTGCCAGTAGTATAGCGACAGGCACTAATGAAAAACTGTTTTTT,CASSIATGTNEKLFF